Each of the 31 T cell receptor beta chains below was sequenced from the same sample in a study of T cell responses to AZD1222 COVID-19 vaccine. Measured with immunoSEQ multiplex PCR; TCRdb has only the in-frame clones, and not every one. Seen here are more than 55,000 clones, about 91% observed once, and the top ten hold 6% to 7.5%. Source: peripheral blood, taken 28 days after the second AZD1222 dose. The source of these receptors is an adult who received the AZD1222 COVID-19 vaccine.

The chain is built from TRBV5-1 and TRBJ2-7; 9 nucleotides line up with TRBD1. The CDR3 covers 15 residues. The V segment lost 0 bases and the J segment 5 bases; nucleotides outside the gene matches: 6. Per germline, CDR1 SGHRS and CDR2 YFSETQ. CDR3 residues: CASSLVGTGIDEQYF. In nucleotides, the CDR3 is TGCGCCAGCAGCTTGGTGGGGACAGGGATCGACGAGCAGTACTTC.

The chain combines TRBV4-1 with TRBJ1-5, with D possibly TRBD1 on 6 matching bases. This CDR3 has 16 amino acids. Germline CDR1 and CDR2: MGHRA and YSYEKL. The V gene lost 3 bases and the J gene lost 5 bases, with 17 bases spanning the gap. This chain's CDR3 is CASSHSGQGSDQPQHF. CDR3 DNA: TGCGCCAGCAGCCACTCGGGGCAGGGGAGCGATCAGCCCCAGCATTTT.

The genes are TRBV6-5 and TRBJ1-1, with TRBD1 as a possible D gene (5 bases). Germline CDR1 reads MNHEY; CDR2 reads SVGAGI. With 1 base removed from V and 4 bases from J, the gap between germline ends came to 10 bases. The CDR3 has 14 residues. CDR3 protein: CASSYYPRGTEAFF. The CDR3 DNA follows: TGTGCCAGCAGTTACTACCCGAGGGGCACTGAAGCTTTCTTT.

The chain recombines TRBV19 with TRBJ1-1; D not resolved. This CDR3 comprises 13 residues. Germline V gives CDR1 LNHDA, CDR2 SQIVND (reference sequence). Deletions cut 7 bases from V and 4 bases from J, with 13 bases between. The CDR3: CASMDSERTEAFF. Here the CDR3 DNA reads TGTGCCAGTATGGACTCGGAGCGCACTGAAGCTTTCTTT. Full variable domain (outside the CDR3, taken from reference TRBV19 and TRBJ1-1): DGGITQSPKYLFRKEGQNVTLSCEQNLNHDAMYWYRQDPGQGLRLIYYSQIVNDFQKGDIAEGYSVSREKKESFPLTVTSAQKNPTAFYLCASMDSERTEAFFGQGTRLTVV.

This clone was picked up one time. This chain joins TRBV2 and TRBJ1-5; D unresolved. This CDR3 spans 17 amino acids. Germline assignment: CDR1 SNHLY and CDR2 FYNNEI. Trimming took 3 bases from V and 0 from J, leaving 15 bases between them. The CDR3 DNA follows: TGTGCCAGCAGTGAGGGCAGCCTAGTTTATAGCAATCAGCCCCAGCATTTT. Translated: CASSEGSLVYSNQPQHF.

The CDR3 nucleotides read TGTGCCAGCAGCGTAGATGGAGGGCGGGAAGGAAACACCATATATTTT. Protein product: CASSVDGGREGNTIYF. This chain links TRBV9 with TRBJ1-3, with D uncertain. Germline V gene lookup returns CDR1 SGDLS and CDR2 YYNGEE. V was shortened by 0 bases and J by 4 bases, with 14 bases between the two germline ends. This CDR3 is 16 amino acids long.

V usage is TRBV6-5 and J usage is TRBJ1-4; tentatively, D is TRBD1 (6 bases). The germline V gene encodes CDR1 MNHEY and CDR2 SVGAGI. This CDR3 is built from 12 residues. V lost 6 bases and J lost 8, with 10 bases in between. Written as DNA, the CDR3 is TGTGCCAGCAGACAGGGCGGCGAAAAACTGTTTTTT. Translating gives CASRQGGEKLFF.

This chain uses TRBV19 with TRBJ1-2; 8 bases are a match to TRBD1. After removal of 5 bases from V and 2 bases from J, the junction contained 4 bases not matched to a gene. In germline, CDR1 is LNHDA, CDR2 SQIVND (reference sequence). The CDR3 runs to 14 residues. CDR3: CASSAGGANYGYTF. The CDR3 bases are TGTGCCAGTAGTGCAGGGGGCGCAAACTATGGCTACACCTTC.

CDR3 amino acids: CASSKRWCLPGQTRGYTF. CDR3 in DNA: TGTGCCAGCAGCAAAAGGTGGTGTTTACCGGGACAGACCCGAGGCTACACCTTC. V usage is TRBV21-1 and J usage is TRBJ1-2; the listed D gene, TRBD1, was not tested against the DNA. TRBV21-1 is reported as a pseudogene. This CDR3 comprises 18 residues.

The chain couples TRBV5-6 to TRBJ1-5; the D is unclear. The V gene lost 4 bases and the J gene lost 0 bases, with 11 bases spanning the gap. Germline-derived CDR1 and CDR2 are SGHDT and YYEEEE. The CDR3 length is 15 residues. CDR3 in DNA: TGTGCCAGCAGCGACCGACGGATTAGCAATCAGCCCCAGCATTTT. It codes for CASSDRRISNQPQHF.

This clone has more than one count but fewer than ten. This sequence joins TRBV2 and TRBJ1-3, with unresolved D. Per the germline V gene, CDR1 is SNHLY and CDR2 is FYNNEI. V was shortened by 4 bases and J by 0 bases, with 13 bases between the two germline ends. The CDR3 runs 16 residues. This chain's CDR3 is CASSASKVSSGNTIYF. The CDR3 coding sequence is TGTGCCAGCAGTGCGTCGAAGGTCTCCTCTGGAAACACCATATATTTT.

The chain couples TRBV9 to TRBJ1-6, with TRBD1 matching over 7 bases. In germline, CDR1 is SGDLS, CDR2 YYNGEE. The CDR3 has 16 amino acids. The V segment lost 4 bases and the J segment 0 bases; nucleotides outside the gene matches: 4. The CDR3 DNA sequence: TGTGCCAGCAGCCCACGGGACAGCTCCTATAATTCACCCCTCCACTTT. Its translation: CASSPRDSSYNSPLHF.

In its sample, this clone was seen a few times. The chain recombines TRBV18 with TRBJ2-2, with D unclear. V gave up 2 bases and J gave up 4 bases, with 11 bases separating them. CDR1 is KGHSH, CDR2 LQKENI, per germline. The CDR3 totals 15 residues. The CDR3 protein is CASSPADTPTGELFF. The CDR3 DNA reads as TGTGCCAGCTCACCAGCCGACACTCCCACCGGGGAGCTGTTTTTT.

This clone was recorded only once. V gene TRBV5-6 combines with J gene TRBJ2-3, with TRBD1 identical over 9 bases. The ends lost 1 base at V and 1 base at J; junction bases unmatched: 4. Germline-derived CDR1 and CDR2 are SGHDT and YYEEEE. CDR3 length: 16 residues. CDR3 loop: CASSLRRTGGTDTQYF. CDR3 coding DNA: TGTGCCAGCAGCTTGAGACGGACAGGGGGCACAGATACGCAGTATTTT.

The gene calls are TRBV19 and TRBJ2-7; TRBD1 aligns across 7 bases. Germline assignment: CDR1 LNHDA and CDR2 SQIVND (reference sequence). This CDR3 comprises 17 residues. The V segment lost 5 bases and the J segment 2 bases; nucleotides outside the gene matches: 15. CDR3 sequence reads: CASSPEGRGGPPYEQYF. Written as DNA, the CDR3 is TGTGCCAGTAGTCCTGAAGGTAGAGGGGGCCCTCCCTACGAGCAGTACTTC.

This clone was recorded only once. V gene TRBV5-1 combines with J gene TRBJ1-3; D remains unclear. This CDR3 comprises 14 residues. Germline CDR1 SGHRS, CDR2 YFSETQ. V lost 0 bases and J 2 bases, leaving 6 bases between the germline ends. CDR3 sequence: CASSLGQTGNTIYF. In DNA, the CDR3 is TGCGCCAGCAGCTTGGGGCAGACTGGAAACACCATATATTTT.

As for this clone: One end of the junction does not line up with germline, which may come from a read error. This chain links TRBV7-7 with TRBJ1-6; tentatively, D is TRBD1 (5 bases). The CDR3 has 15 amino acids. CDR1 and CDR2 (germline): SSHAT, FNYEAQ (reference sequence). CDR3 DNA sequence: TGTGCTAGCAGCCGAGGGACGGGGAGAGATTCACCCCTCCACTTT. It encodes CASSRGTGRDSPLHF.

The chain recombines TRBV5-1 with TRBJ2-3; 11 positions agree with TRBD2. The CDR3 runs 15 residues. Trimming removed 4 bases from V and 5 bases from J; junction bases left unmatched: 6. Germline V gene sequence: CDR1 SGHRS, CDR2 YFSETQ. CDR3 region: CASSVAGGPGDTQYF. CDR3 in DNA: TGCGCCAGCAGCGTAGCGGGGGGGCCGGGAGATACGCAGTATTTT.

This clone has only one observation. CDR3 loop: CASSTGQDTDTQYF. CDR3 nucleotides: TGCGCCAGCAGTACTGGACAGGACACAGATACGCAGTATTTT. The rearrangement uses TRBV10-1 and TRBJ2-3, with 7 bases identical to TRBD1. The CDR3 runs 14 residues. Germline V lookup: CDR1 WNHNN, CDR2 SYGVQD (reference sequence). The V gene end was trimmed by 5 bases and the J gene end by 2 bases; junction bases not matched to a gene: 4.

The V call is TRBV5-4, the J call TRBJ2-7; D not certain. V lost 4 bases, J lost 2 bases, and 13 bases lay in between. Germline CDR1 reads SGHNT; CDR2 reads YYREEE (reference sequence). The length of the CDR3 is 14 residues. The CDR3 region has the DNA TGTGCCAGCAGCCTAGACATGGATACCTACGAGCAGTACTTC. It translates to CASSLDMDTYEQYF.

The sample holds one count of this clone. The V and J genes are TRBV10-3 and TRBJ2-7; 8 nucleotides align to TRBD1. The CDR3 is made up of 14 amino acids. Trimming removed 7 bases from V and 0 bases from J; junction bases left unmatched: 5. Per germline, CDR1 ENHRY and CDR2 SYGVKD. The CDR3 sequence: CAINPGTGSYEQYF. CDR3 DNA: TGTGCCATCAACCCCGGGACAGGCTCCTACGAGCAGTACTTC.

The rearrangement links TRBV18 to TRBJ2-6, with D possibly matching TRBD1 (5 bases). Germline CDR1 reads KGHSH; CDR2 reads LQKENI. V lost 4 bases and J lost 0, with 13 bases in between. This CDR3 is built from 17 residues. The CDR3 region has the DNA TGTGCCAGCTCACAAAGGGGCGCGAGCTCTGGGGCCAACGTCCTGACTTTC. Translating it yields CASSQRGASSGANVLTF.

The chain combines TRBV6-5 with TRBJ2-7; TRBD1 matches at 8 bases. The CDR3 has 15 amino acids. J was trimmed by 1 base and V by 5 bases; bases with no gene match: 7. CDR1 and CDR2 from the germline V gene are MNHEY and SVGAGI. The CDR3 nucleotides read TGTGCCAGCAGTCGACCGGGACAGGCTTCCTACGAGCAGTACTTC. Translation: CASSRPGQASYEQYF.

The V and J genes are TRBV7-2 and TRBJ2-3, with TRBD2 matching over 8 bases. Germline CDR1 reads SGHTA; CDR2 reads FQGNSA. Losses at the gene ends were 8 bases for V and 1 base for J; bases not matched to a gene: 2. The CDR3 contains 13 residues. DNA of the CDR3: TGTGCCAGCGGAGCGGGGGGCACAGATACGCAGTATTTT. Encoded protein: CASGAGGTDTQYF.

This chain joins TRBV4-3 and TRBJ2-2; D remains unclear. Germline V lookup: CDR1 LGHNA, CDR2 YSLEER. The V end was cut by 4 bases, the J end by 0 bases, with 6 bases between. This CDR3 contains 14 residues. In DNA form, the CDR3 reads TGCGCCAGCAGCCGAAGCACGAACACCGGGGAGCTGTTTTTT. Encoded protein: CASSRSTNTGELFF.

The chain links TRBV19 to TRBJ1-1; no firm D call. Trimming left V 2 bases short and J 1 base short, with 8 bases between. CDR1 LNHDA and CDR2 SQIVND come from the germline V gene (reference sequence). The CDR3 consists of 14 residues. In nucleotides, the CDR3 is TGTGCCAGTAGTATATTTGGGCAGAACACTGAAGCTTTCTTT. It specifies CASSIFGQNTEAFF.

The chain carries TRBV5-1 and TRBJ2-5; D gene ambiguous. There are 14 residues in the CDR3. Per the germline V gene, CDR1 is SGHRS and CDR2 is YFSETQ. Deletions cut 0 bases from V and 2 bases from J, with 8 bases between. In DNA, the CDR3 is TGCGCCAGCAGCTTGGGCCAGAGACAAGAGACCCAGTACTTC. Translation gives CASSLGQRQETQYF.

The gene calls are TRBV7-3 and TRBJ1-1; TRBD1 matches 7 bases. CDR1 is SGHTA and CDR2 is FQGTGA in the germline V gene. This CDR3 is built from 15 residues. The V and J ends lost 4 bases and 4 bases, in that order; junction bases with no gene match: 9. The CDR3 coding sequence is TGTGCCAGCAGCTCGTCGACAGGGTTATCCACTGAAGCTTTCTTT. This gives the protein CASSSSTGLSTEAFF.

For the CDR3, the DNA is TGTGCCAGCCATTTATCTTTTAGGGATAATGAGCAGTTCTTC. Protein: CASHLSFRDNEQFF. This chain uses TRBV7-2 with TRBJ2-1; no firm D call. The CDR3 loop spans 14 amino acids. V lost 8 bases to trimming and J lost 7 bases, with 18 bases between them. CDR1 SGHTA and CDR2 FQGNSA come from the germline V gene.

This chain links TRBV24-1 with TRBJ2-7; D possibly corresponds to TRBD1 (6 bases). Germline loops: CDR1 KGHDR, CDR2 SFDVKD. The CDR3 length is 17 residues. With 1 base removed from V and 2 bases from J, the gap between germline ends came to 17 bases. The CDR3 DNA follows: TGTGCCACCAGTGATTTCCCCTGGGGGCGCCTCCCCTACGAGCAGTACTTC. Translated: CATSDFPWGRLPYEQYF.

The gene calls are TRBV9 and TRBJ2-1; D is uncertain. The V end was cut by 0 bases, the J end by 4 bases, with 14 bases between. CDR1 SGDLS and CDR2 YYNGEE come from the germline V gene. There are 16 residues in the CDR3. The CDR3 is CASSVDAPARYNEQFF. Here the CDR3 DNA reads TGTGCCAGCAGCGTAGATGCCCCGGCCAGATACAATGAGCAGTTCTTC.